This TCR beta chain was profiled in a study of T cells in Graves' hyperthyroidism and ophthalmopathy. Whole-study context: Peripheral blood draws took place at initial diagnosis, ahead of any treatment. Study-wide results and caveats: Ophthalmopathy, which appeared later, was predicted by the model a median approximately 6.7 months before onset. Blood held most thyroid clonotypes expanded above 0.001 frequency.

Diagnoses rested on clinical symptoms, serum thyroxine and TRAb, thyroid ultrasound and orbital computed tomography. Germline CDR1 is MNHEY and CDR2 is SVGEGT. Trimming cost V 7 bases and J 2 bases, with 9 bases left between them. The CDR3 runs 13 residues. This clonotype has ten or more counts. Its specificity is unknown. It was RNA transcripts that yielded the amplified TCR beta CDR3 regions. First-round RT-PCR targeting the TCR CDR3 was performed with the HTBI primer set. TCRdb fed the multiplex PCR reads into MiXCR, producing one record per CDR3 protein. The sample yields about 400,000 distinct CDR3 sequences, roughly 14% seen once.

The sequence derives from a woman younger than 35 with Graves' hyperthyroidism that later progressed to Graves' ophthalmopathy. The sample taken for sequencing was blood. V gene TRBV6-2 or TRBV6-3 combines with J gene TRBJ2-1; D uncertain. The CDR3 reads CASTHVPYNEQFF. The CDR3 region has the DNA TGTGCCAGCACCCACGTCCCCTACAATGAGCAGTTCTTC.